This TCR beta chain appears in the sequencing data of a study of PD-1 blockade in classical Hodgkin lymphoma. General study results and limits: At C4D1, TCR diversity had climbed significantly for CD4+ cells, though not for CD8+ cells.

Autologous stem cell transplantation was followed by relapse in every patient, and brentuximab vedotin exposure varied. Only in-frame clones appear in the TCRdb table, and some are missing; sequencing was by immunoSEQ multiplex PCR. Here the sample spans nearly 25,000 clones, 60% to 80% being singletons. Points on this clone: Antigen specificity is unknown.

This TCR was recovered from a human donor with classical Hodgkin lymphoma. Sequenced material: peripheral blood mononuclear cells (PBMCs), taken at baseline.

The CDR3 DNA is TGTGCCAGCAGCCCCAGCAGGGGGTTCACAGATACGCAGTATTTT. Amino acids: CASSPSRGFTDTQYF. The chain has TRBV27 and TRBJ2-3, with 7 positions matching TRBD1. Trimming cost V 6 bases and J 2 bases; bases outside gene matches: 8. CDR1 and CDR2 from the germline V gene are MNHEY and SMNVEV (reference sequence). The CDR3 totals 15 residues.